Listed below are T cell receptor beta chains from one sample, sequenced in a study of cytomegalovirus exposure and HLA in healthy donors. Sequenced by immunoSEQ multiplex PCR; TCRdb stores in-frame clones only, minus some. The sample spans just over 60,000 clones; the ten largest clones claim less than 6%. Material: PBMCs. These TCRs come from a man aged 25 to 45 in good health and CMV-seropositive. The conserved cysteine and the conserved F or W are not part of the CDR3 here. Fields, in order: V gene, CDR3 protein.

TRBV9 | ASSVGLAAPYEQY
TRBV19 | ASIPGTNVDYGYT
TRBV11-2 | ASSLVGASSYEQY
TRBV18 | ASSPGTGVGEQY
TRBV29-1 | SVGAVDTQY
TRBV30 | AARLVRMNTEAF
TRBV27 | ASRVLKGYPGTNHYEQY
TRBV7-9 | ASKVSSGNTIY
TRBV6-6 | ASRNRQGDTEAF
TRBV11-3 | ASSTQGATEAF
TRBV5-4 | ASSQRGQGRAEKLF
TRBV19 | ASSMPGQGSEKLF
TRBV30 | ACASGRHDTQY
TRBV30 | AWSVRAYEQY
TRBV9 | ASSVAPGLAEDNEQF
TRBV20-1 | SARVGGELF
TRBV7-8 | ASSLHRGPRGEQY
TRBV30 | AWGRQGGTEAF
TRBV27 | ASSWGGGNEQF
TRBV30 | AWRTSGGATYEQY
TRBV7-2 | ASSLQTGGPQH
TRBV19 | ASSITGSSNQPQH
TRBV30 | AWSPLTGGTGNTIY
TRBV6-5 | ASSPGQGASEQF
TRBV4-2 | ASSQEPRQGSDEQY
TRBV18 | ASSPTGVAEAF
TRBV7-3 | ASSGGFGTSSY
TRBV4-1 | ASSQGQTNSNQPQH
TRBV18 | ASSPPPANYGYT
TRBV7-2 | ASSLAPQGPGNTIY
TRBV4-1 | ASSQSDLQGGTYGYT
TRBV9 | ASSVDAGHMGYT
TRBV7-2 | ASSDTGTGNTEAF
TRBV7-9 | ASSLSSTGYYGYT
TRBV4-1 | ASSQGSGNAYGYT
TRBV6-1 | ASSDYRGNQPQH
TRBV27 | ASSALGTGAYNEQF
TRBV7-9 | ASSFGTAEKLF
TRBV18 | ASSLPRGPYEQY
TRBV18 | ASSPPSIPGNTIY
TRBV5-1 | ASSTGQGLDEQF
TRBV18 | ASSLDGGYGPQH